The rows below give T cell receptor beta chains drawn from one sample of a study of cytomegalovirus exposure and HLA in healthy donors. Profiling relied on immunoSEQ multiplex PCR, and the TCRdb table lists in-frame clones only, not all of them. This table has roughly 100,000 clones, 71% appearing once. Sequenced sample: PBMCs. The receptors come from a female donor in good health and CMV-seronegative. Both conserved end residues are part of each CDR3. The order of the fields is V gene, D gene, J gene, clone size, CDR3 protein, CDR3 DNA. The D gene is left open where the match is weak. Only some rows state a clone size, as once, few, many or a class for expanded clones.

>TRBV7-8|TRBD2|TRBJ2-2|-
CASSFLRWLVAGRNTGELFF
TGTGCCAGCAGCTTCCTTAGGTGGTTGGTAGCGGGAAGAAACACCGGGGAGCTGTTTTTT
>TRBV4-2|-|TRBJ2-5|-
CASSQDRSGKGAQYF
TGTGCCAGCAGCCAAGATCGAAGCGGGAAGGGGGCCCAGTACTTC
>TRBV5-1|-|TRBJ2-7|-
CASSSANFGGTYEQYF
TGCGCCAGCAGCTCTGCGAACTTCGGGGGAACCTACGAGCAGTACTTC
>TRBV11-1|TRBD1|TRBJ2-2|-
CASSPGGTGINGELFF
TGTGCCAGCAGTCCTGGAGGGACAGGGATCAACGGGGAGCTGTTTTTT
>TRBV7-2|-|TRBJ2-7|few
CASSLVIESYEQYF
TGTGCCAGCAGCTTAGTGATAGAATCCTACGAGCAGTACTTC
>TRBV6-1|-|TRBJ2-1|-
CATLLAPGDEQFF
TGTGCCACCTTACTAGCCCCTGGGGATGAGCAGTTCTTC
>TRBV19|TRBD1|TRBJ1-1|few
CASSRDRAAEAFF
TGTGCCAGTAGTCGGGACAGGGCAGCTGAAGCTTTCTTT
>TRBV7-9|TRBD2|TRBJ2-2|-
CASSQKAGAGGELFF
TGTGCCAGCAGCCAAAAAGCGGGGGCCGGCGGGGAGCTGTTTTTT
>TRBV18|TRBD1|TRBJ2-6|few
CASSPRGQGNSGANVLTF
TGTGCCAGCTCACCTCGCGGACAGGGGAACTCTGGGGCCAACGTCCTGACTTTC
>TRBV14|TRBD1|TRBJ2-2|-
CASSYTGVAGELFF
TGTGCCAGCAGCTACACAGGGGTGGCCGGGGAGCTGTTTTTT
>TRBV9|-|TRBJ1-1|few
CASSVEAGNINTEAFF
TGTGCCAGCAGCGTAGAGGCAGGGAATATTAACACTGAAGCTTTCTTT
>TRBV28|-|TRBJ2-5|few
CASSSLRIPETQYF
TGTGCCAGCAGTTCCCTGAGGATACCAGAGACCCAGTACTTC
>TRBV5-1|-|TRBJ1-1|-
CASSFGGVNTEAFF
TGCGCCAGCAGCTTTGGAGGAGTGAACACTGAAGCTTTCTTT
>TRBV7-2|-|TRBJ2-3|-
CASSFLASRADTQYF
TGTGCCAGCAGCTTCCTAGCTAGTCGGGCAGATACGCAGTATTTT
>TRBV15|-|TRBJ2-3|-
CATSRDQTGWTDTQYF
TGTGCCACCAGCAGAGACCAGACAGGATGGACAGATACGCAGTATTTT
>TRBV4-1|-|TRBJ2-7|once
CASSQRAGSHEQYF
TGCGCCAGCAGCCAGAGGGCGGGGTCCCACGAGCAGTACTTC
>TRBV6-1|-|TRBJ1-3|few
CASSSGVSGNTIYF
TGTGCCAGCAGTTCAGGGGTCTCTGGAAACACCATATATTTT
>TRBV5-1|TRBD2|TRBJ2-2|-
CASSQISGRGTGELFF
TGCGCCAGCAGCCAAATTAGCGGGAGGGGGACCGGGGAGCTGTTTTTT
>TRBV19|-|TRBJ2-5|-
CASSRRDFSETQYF
TGTGCCAGTAGTAGACGGGACTTCTCAGAGACCCAGTACTTC
>TRBV5-1|-|TRBJ2-7|-
CASSPQSASYEQYF
TGCGCCAGCAGCCCCCAGAGCGCCTCCTACGAGCAGTACTTC
>TRBV4-3|-|TRBJ2-2|few
CASSHRSGELFF
TGCGCCAGCAGCCACCGTAGCGGGGAGCTGTTTTTT
>TRBV29-1|-|TRBJ1-2|-
CSVVKGNYGYTF
TGCAGCGTTGTTAAGGGGAACTATGGCTACACCTTC
>TRBV4-2|-|TRBJ1-1|-
CASSQGHNTEAFF
TGTGCCAGCAGCCAAGGACACAACACTGAAGCTTTCTTT
>TRBV2|TRBD2|TRBJ2-1|-
CARTGFSHHSGSQGNEQFF
TGTGCCAGGACAGGTTTTTCCCATCATAGCGGGAGTCAAGGGAATGAGCAGTTCTTC
>TRBV2|TRBD1|TRBJ1-2|-
CASSEEGTAYYGYTF
TGTGCCAGCAGTGAAGAGGGGACAGCGTACTATGGCTACACCTTC
>TRBV6-6|-|TRBJ2-1|-
CASSYALYNEQFF
TGTGCCAGCAGTTACGCACTCTACAATGAGCAGTTCTTC
>TRBV4-3|-|TRBJ1-1|-
CASSQVSRVFTEAFF
TGCGCCAGCAGCCAAGTTTCCCGGGTGTTTACTGAAGCTTTCTTT
>TRBV30|-|TRBJ2-2|few
CAWSGRNTGELFF
TGTGCCTGGAGCGGGAGGAACACCGGGGAGCTGTTTTTT
>TRBV2|TRBD2|TRBJ2-2|-
CASSPFRGSGRAGELFF
TGTGCCAGCAGCCCATTTCGTGGTAGCGGGAGGGCCGGGGAGCTGTTTTTT